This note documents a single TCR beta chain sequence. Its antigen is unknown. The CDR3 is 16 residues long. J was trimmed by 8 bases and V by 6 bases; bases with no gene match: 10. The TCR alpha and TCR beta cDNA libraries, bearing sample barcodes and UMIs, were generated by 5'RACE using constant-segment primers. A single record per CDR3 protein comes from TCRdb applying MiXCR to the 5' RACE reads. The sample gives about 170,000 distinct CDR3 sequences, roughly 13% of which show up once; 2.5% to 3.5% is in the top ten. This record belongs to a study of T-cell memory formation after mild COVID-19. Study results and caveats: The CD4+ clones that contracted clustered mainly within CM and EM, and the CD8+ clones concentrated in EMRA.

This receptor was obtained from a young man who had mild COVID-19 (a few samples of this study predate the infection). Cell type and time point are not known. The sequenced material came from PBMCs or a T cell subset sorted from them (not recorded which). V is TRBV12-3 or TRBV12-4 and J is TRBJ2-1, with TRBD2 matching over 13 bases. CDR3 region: CASRPRLAGGFDEQFF. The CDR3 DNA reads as TGTGCCAGCAGGCCCCGACTAGCGGGGGGTTTCGATGAGCAGTTCTTC.